This TCR beta chain was recovered during a study of blood T cells in healthy people across ages (dated by TCRdb to about 2015). For context, the study as a whole: Template switching captured roughly one uniquely barcoded TCR beta cDNA molecule per two T cells in model experiments. To avoid experimental bias, donors of different ages were spread randomly across the sequencing lanes. For two donors (one aged 18 to 29 and one aged 80 or older), the study analyzed two additional independent replicas of 1 million unique cDNA reads from the same blood draw. Four age groups were formed from the donors: young (average approximately 15 years), middle-aged (roughly 38), aged (about 62) and long-lived (roughly 81). Age-related changes in TCR beta repertoire diversity were measured in the study by deep sequencing normalized with unique cDNA molecular identifiers.

Library creation used 5' RACE. Sequencing was carried out with an Illumina HiSeq 2500. The second PCR ran for about 6 to 12 cycles and used a J-beta primer mix along with a sample-barcoded 5' primer. A template-switch 5' adaptor carrying 12 random nucleotides introduced a unique molecular identifier onto each TCR beta cDNA molecule. Each sample yielded at least 2.5 million CDR3-containing paired-end reads. First-strand cDNA was synthesized from all RNA with the Mint cDNA synthesis kit, primed by a TRBC-specific oligonucleotide. Following uracil-DNA glycosylase treatment, a first 18-cycle PCR with universal primers M1SS and BC2_uni_R was performed on all cDNA. The study's processing was this. Normalization of each sample was performed by random selection of 1 million high-quality reads, each carrying a distinct molecular identifier. Instead of being binned into consensus sequences, reads with shared molecular identifiers were discarded. MiTCR, with a Q25 quality threshold and the strictest error-elimination algorithm, was used for CDR3 identification, clonotype clustering and error correction. A nonparametric unseen species model with Euler transformation was used to estimate lower-bound total TCR beta diversity. The raw public reads went through TCRdb reprocessing: fastp at Q25, MiXCR clone calling, in-frame beta chains kept. Every distinct CDR3 protein forms one entry, paired with its most common genes and DNA. The V and J calls follow TCRdb's processing rather than the paper's. For this sample the table gives approximately 600,000 distinct CDR3 sequences, of which roughly 58% were detected only once. 30% to 40% of the sample belongs to the ten largest clones.

Donors were around 37 systemically healthy Caucasian individuals from Russia aged roughly 6 to 90 years. Around 9.7 milliliters of peripheral blood were collected from each donor into EDTA-treated Vacutainer tubes. Ficoll-Paque density-gradient centrifugation was used to isolate PBMCs, with at least 6 million obtained per sample. Total RNA, at least 5 micrograms per sample, was extracted from PBMCs with Trizol reagent. For every donor, an aliquot of PBMCs went through flow cytometry to measure the percentages of naive CD45RAhigh/CD27high T cells. Overall study outcomes, separate from this receptor: Since profiling was done on bulk unsorted PBMCs, naive and antigen-experienced compartments could not be conclusively compared. Estimates of total diversity from one million sequenced T cells were regarded as lower bounds and underestimates. The long-lived group showed more naive CD4+ T cells, fewer expanded clones and increased TCR diversity than the aged group, suggesting age selection. As age increased, observed TCR beta diversity per million T cells dropped in a roughly linear way, and a significant reduction was already evident by age about 40. Because the CMV infection status of the donors was unknown, age-related changes in expanded clonotypes may potentially have been confounded. There was a strong correlation between observed TCR beta diversity and the percentage of naive T cells measured by flow cytometry.

This clonotype occurred a few times. What antigen it recognizes has not been identified. Per-base qualities were not stored, and no clone one base away is much larger. For this chain, trimming is 5 bases at the V end and 4 bases at the J end, and the number of junction bases without a gene match is 9. Taken from cysteine to phenylalanine, the CDR3 has 16 residues. Only the CDR3 part of the read is kept: 48 bases, read in frame from the first base. The rearranged chain carries TRBV12-3 or TRBV12-4 and TRBJ2-7; 12 bases in between match TRBD2. The source of this sequence is a man in his sixties in good health. The sample comprised blood. The sequenced DNA: TGTGCCAGCAGTCCCTTTCTAGCGGGGGGGGCTTACGAGCAGTACTTC. It codes for CASSPFLAGGAYEQYF.